These 16 T cell receptor beta chains came from one sample sequenced in a study. TCRdb redid the calling of the RT-PCR reads with MiXCR, one entry per CDR3 protein. The sample records fewer than 800,000 distinct CDR3 sequences, 14% being singletons. Sequenced: memory CD4+ T cells from blood. The receptor source for this set is a female donor in good health, serving as a healthy control.

The chain links TRBV4-3 to TRBJ2-7; D gene unclear. In germline, CDR1 is LGHNA, CDR2 YSLEER. The CDR3 contains 15 residues. The V end lost 1 base, the J end lost 2 bases, and 12 bases lay between the germline ends. The CDR3: CASSQALQPPYEQYF. CDR3 bases: TGCGCCAGCAGCCAAGCGTTACAGCCCCCCTACGAGCAGTACTTC.

This clonotype has at least ten counts. J is TRBJ2-2 and V is TRBV12-3 or TRBV12-4; D remains unclear. V was shortened by 2 bases and J by 5 bases, with 3 bases between the two germline ends. The CDR3 extends over 12 amino acids. This chain's CDR3 is CASSLYTGELFF. CDR3 DNA sequence: TGTGCCAGCAGTTTATATACCGGGGAGCTGTTTTTT.

This clonotype was seen a few times. This chain connects TRBV7-2 to TRBJ2-7; 14 bases agree with TRBD2. Germline assignment: CDR1 SGHTA and CDR2 FQGNSA. The J segment lost 2 bases and the V segment lost 5 bases, leaving 11 bases of the junction unmatched. This CDR3 is built from 18 residues. The CDR3 sequence is CASSPAGTSGSSTYEQYF. CDR3 DNA: TGTGCCAGCAGCCCCGCCGGGACTAGCGGGAGCAGTACCTACGAGCAGTACTTC. The variable domain in full, completed from reference TRBV7-2 and TRBJ2-7, reads GAGVSQSPSNKVTEKGKDVELRCDPISGHTALYWYRQSLGQGLEFLIYFQGNSAPDKSGLPSDRFSAERTGGSVSTLTIQRTQQEDSAVYLCASSPAGTSGSSTYEQYFGPGTRLTVT.

This clonotype was observed at least ten times. V is TRBV20-1 and J is TRBJ2-3; D possibly matches TRBD1 or TRBD2 (6 bases each). Germline V CDR1 and CDR2: DFQATT, SNEGSKA (reference sequence). With 2 bases removed from V and 4 bases from J, the gap between germline ends came to 16 bases. This CDR3 spans 15 amino acids. The CDR3 reads CSARSSPGEADTQYF. As DNA, the CDR3 is TGCAGTGCTAGATCGTCTCCAGGGGAGGCAGATACGCAGTATTTT.

This rearrangement joins TRBV20-1 to TRBJ2-1, with 8 positions matching TRBD1. The J segment lost 5 bases and the V segment lost 6 bases, leaving 3 bases of the junction unmatched. The CDR3 has 12 amino acids. The germline V gene encodes CDR1 DFQATT and CDR2 SNEGSKA (reference sequence). The CDR3: CSAQGADNEQFF. DNA for the CDR3: TGCAGTGCGCAGGGGGCCGACAATGAGCAGTTCTTC.

This clonotype was detected many times. The rearrangement links TRBV27 to TRBJ1-2; unclear D gene. With 7 bases removed from V and 3 bases from J, the gap between germline ends came to 12 bases. CDR1 is MNHEY and CDR2 is SMNVEV in the germline V gene (reference sequence). The length of the CDR3 is 13 residues. This CDR3 is CASTPNGHYGYTF. CDR3 in DNA: TGTGCCAGCACCCCCAACGGTCACTATGGCTACACCTTC.

There are many counts of this clonotype. The V and J genes are TRBV12-3 or TRBV12-4 and TRBJ1-2; 8 nucleotides line up with TRBD1. The trim removed 3 bases at V and 8 bases at J, leaving 8 bases unmatched. CDR3 size: 14 residues. The CDR3 coding sequence is TGTGCCAGCAGTTTGGGCAGGGGGCCTCACGGCTACACCTTC. This encodes CASSLGRGPHGYTF.

The chain uses TRBV6-6 and TRBJ2-2, with 9 bases fitting TRBD2. Germline lookup yields CDR1 MNHNY and CDR2 SVGAGI (reference sequence). CDR3 length: 16 amino acids. V trimming: 0 bases; J trimming: 7 bases; junction bases outside the gene matches: 6. As DNA, the CDR3 is TGTGCCAGCAGTTACTCCGGACTAGCGTTGGGCGGGGAGCTGTTTTTT. It specifies CASSYSGLALGGELFF.

This clonotype has ten or more counts. The chain employs TRBV6-5 and TRBJ1-1, with D unresolved. The CDR3 consists of 8 residues. Germline CDR1 MNHEY, CDR2 SVGAGI. With 4 bases removed from V and 11 bases from J, the gap between germline ends came to 2 bases. CDR3 loop: CASSSAFF. CDR3 nucleotides: TGTGCCAGCAGTTCGGCTTTCTTT.

The chain joins TRBV5-1 to TRBJ2-3; a possible D gene is TRBD1 (5 bases). This CDR3 spans 14 amino acids. Trimming removed 4 bases at V and 0 bases at J, with 9 bases between. Germline V CDR1 and CDR2: SGHRS, YFSETQ. The CDR3: CASSPQGSTDTQYF. The CDR3, as DNA: TGCGCCAGCAGCCCCCAGGGTAGCACAGATACGCAGTATTTT.

The gene calls are TRBV5-4 and TRBJ2-3; D not certain. This CDR3 spans 14 amino acids. In germline, CDR1 is SGHNT, CDR2 YYREEE (reference sequence). V dropped 4 bases and J dropped 2 bases, with 11 bases sitting between them. As DNA, the CDR3 is TGTGCCAGCAGCCAGGACCTTATCACAGATACGCAGTATTTT. Protein sequence: CASSQDLITDTQYF.

V gene TRBV4-2 combines with J gene TRBJ1-1, with 8 bases that match TRBD1. The J segment lost 0 bases and the V segment lost 3 bases, leaving 18 bases of the junction unmatched. The germline CDR1 and CDR2 sequences are LGHNA and YNFKEQ. This CDR3 spans 20 amino acids. The CDR3 loop reads CASSQTGTGLKRTLNTEAFF. The CDR3 coding sequence is TGTGCCAGCAGCCAGACGGGGACAGGCCTAAAAAGAACCTTGAACACTGAAGCTTTCTTT.

The sample holds a few counts of this clonotype. A much larger clone lies one base from this, so it may be a read error. The V call is TRBV25-1, the J call TRBJ1-3; D gene uncertain. Germline V lookup: CDR1 MGHDK, CDR2 SYGVNS. The CDR3 totals 12 residues. V dropped 4 bases and J dropped 3 bases, with 4 bases sitting between them. The CDR3 protein is CASSVFGNTIYF. CDR3 nucleotides: TGTGCCAGCAGTGTTTTTGGAAACACCATATATTTT.

This clonotype was found a few times. This chain connects TRBV16 to TRBJ2-7, with a tentative D call TRBD1 (6 bases). Trimming pared 3 bases from V and 6 bases from J, leaving 15 bases between. The CDR3 is made up of 14 amino acids. From germline, CDR1 is KGHSY and CDR2 FQNENV. The CDR3 coding sequence is TGTGCCAGCAGCCAGAGAACAGGGATGGGCGAGCAGTACTTC. Translation gives CASSQRTGMGEQYF.

This chain links TRBV7-2 with TRBJ2-3, with TRBD2 matching over 12 bases. Trimming cost V 3 bases and J 5 bases; bases outside gene matches: 9. From germline, CDR1 is SGHTA and CDR2 FQGNSA. The length of the CDR3 is 17 residues. CDR3 in amino acids: CASSFRLLAGGGDTQYF. The CDR3, as DNA: TGTGCCAGCAGCTTCCGCCTACTAGCGGGGGGAGGAGATACGCAGTATTTT.

The chain couples TRBV3-1 to TRBJ2-5, with 13 bases identical to TRBD2. This CDR3 has 16 amino acids. Germline values: CDR1 LGHDT, CDR2 YNNKEL (reference sequence). V dropped 4 bases and J dropped 5; count of bases not matched to a gene: 7. This CDR3 reads CASSPSGTSGAETQYF. In DNA form, the CDR3 reads TGTGCCAGCAGCCCATCCGGGACTAGCGGGGCTGAGACCCAGTACTTC.